The sequence of this TCR beta chain was determined in a study of blood T cell repertoires in COVID-19. Clones were read by immunoSEQ multiplex PCR, and TCRdb kept only the in-frame ones, dropping some. The table records 55,000 to 75,000 clones, around 80% of them present only once. Germline V gene data show CDR1 as LGHNA and CDR2 as YSLEER. Trimming removed 1 base from V and 3 bases from J, with 11 bases in between. This CDR3 spans 15 amino acids. V and J are TRBV4-3 and TRBJ2-3, with D possibly matching TRBD2 (6 bases). The sample comprised peripheral blood. The TCR comes from a human donor in a cohort sampled during active COVID-19. Written as DNA, the CDR3 is TGCGCCAGCAGCCAAGCCCGGGAGCGGACAGATACGCAGTATTTT. This translates into CASSQARERTDTQYF.